This entry lists 6 T cell receptor beta chains sequenced from one sample in a study of Ad26.COV2.S vaccination and SARS-CoV-2 variants (dated by TCRdb to about 2021). Receptor libraries were prepared by the immunoSEQ multiplex PCR assay. This is the immuneACCESS table as TCRdb keeps it, with only in-frame sequences that have V and J called. A part of the clones is gone; compared with another copy, unresolved V genes explain less than half, and the rest is unexplained. Counted in this sample were about 440,000 clones; around nine tenths of them appeared once. The ten largest account for over 10% of the sample. The treatment or condition label, read with the paper, signifies: some 20 received Ad26.COV2.S at low or high dose, single or two shots; roughly 5 received placebo; per-sample allocation not given. For vaccine and placebo recipients, repertoires were sequenced using samples collected on day 63 after the first injection.

The source was peripheral blood, collected in a trial of Ad26.COV2.S vaccine versus placebo. These TCRs come from a person between 18 and 65 years old who received the Ad26.COV2.S COVID-19 vaccine or a placebo.

This clone has more than one count but fewer than ten. The chain links TRBV6-5 to TRBJ1-1; 7 positions match TRBD1. Germline V gene sequence: CDR1 MNHEY, CDR2 SVGAGI. After removal of 6 bases from V and 1 base from J, the junction contained 5 bases not matched to a gene. The CDR3 runs to 14 residues. The CDR3 DNA reads as TGTGCCAGCAGGCCGTACAGGGGGAACACTGAAGCTTTCTTT. This translates into CASRPYRGNTEAFF.

The V gene is TRBV24-1, the J gene TRBJ2-3; D gene ambiguous. The V gene lost 7 bases and the J gene lost 3 bases, with 16 bases spanning the gap. The germline CDR1 and CDR2 sequences are KGHDR and SFDVKD. This CDR3 is 15 amino acids long. The DNA for the CDR3 is TGTGCCACCAGCTCGACGGAGAGATCTACAGATACGCAGTATTTT. Translated, it gives CATSSTERSTDTQYF.

The chain couples TRBV6-2 or TRBV6-3 to TRBJ1-4; perhaps TRBD1 as D (5 bases). CDR1 MNHEY and CDR2 SVGEGT come from the germline V gene. The CDR3 is made up of 14 amino acids. The ends were cut back, 2 bases at V and 7 bases at J, with 11 bases in the middle. This CDR3 reads CASSYPGRGEKLFF. CDR3 nucleotides: TGTGCCAGCAGTTACCCGGGACGGGGTGAAAAACTGTTTTTT.

The chain is built from TRBV15 and TRBJ2-5; the D is unclear. V dropped 5 bases and J dropped 5 bases, with 9 bases sitting between them. This CDR3 region has 12 residues. Germline V gives CDR1 LNHNV, CDR2 YYDKDF (reference sequence). CDR3 sequence: CATSRVGETQYF. DNA of the CDR3: TGTGCCACCAGCCGGGTGGGGGAGACCCAGTACTTC. The whole variable domain, filled in from reference TRBV15 and TRBJ2-5, reads DAMVIQNPRYQVTQFGKPVTLSCSQTLNHNVMYWYQQKSSQAPKLLFHYYDKDFNNEADTPDNFQSRRPNTSFCFLDIRSPGLGDTAMYLCATSRVGETQYFGPGTRLLVL.

The chain joins TRBV5-5 to TRBJ1-1; no clear D. Deletions cut 1 base from V and 5 bases from J, with 15 bases between. The CDR3 contains 15 residues. In germline, CDR1 is SGHKS, CDR2 YYEKEE (reference sequence). The CDR3: CASSLRDGAGTEAFF. CDR3 coding DNA: TGTGCCAGCAGCTTGCGTGACGGAGCCGGGACTGAAGCTTTCTTT.

V usage is TRBV28 and J usage is TRBJ1-1; possible D gene TRBD1, 5 bases. Trimming stripped 6 bases from V and 6 bases from J, with 14 bases between. This CDR3 is 13 amino acids long. In germline, CDR1 is MDHEN, CDR2 SYDVKM. The CDR3 DNA is TGTGCCAGCAGGGAGACAGTGGGGCCTGAAGCTTTCTTT. Its translation is CASRETVGPEAFF.